A single sample is the source of the 10 T cell receptor beta chains below, sequenced in a study of cytomegalovirus exposure and HLA in healthy donors. The PCR contained 60 Vbeta and 13 Jbeta primers. Generated by immunoSEQ multiplex PCR, the TCRdb table keeps only in-frame clones and is missing some. The top ten hold about 2.9% of the sample, which has more than 90,000 clones, 69% seen once. Sequenced sample: PBMCs. Every receptor here comes from a man aged 50-60 years in good health and CMV-seronegative.

J is TRBJ2-7 and V is TRBV4-3; 7 bases agree with TRBD2. The CDR3 has 16 residues. V lost 0 bases to trimming and J lost 3 bases; unmatched junction nucleotides: 8. CDR1 is LGHNA and CDR2 is YSLEER in the germline V gene. CDR3 in amino acids: CASSQEVGGGFYEQYF. Written as DNA, the CDR3 is TGCGCCAGCAGCCAAGAAGTGGGGGGGGGATTCTACGAGCAGTACTTC.

The chain recombines TRBV7-8 with TRBJ1-1; 7 bases align to TRBD1. CDR1 and CDR2 (germline): SGHVS, FQNEAQ. V was clipped by 5 bases and J by 1 base; unmatched bases: 4. This CDR3 contains 14 residues. The CDR3 DNA sequence: TGTGCCAGCAGCATAGGACAGGCGAACACTGAAGCTTTCTTT. This encodes CASSIGQANTEAFF. The complete variable domain, with remaining parts taken from reference TRBV7-8 and TRBJ1-1, reads GAGVSQSPRYKVAKRGQDVALRCDPISGHVSLFWYQQALGQGPEFLTYFQNEAQLDKSGLPSDRFFAERPEGSVSTLKIQRTQQEDSAVYLCASSIGQANTEAFFGQGTRLTVV.

This chain links TRBV2 with TRBJ2-7; D gene uncertain. Germline values: CDR1 SNHLY, CDR2 FYNNEI. V lost 6 bases to trimming and J lost 2 bases, with 8 bases between them. This CDR3 comprises 12 residues. The CDR3 region is CASRAETYEQYF. The CDR3 nucleotides read TGTGCCAGCAGAGCCGAGACCTACGAGCAGTACTTC. The complete variable domain, with remaining parts taken from reference TRBV2 and TRBJ2-7, reads EPEVTQTPSHQVTQMGQEVILRCVPISNHLYFYWYRQILGQKVEFLVSFYNNEISEKSEIFDDQFSVERPDGSNFTLKIRSTKLEDSAMYFCASRAETYEQYFGPGTRLTVT.

The J gene is TRBJ2-5, the V gene TRBV7-6; 8 positions agree with TRBD1. Germline CDR1 is SGHVS and CDR2 is FNYEAQ. The length of the CDR3 is 14 residues. Trimming took 7 bases from V and 2 from J; bases not matched to a gene: 6. The CDR3 sequence: CASTLRTGQETQYF. For the CDR3, the DNA is TGTGCCAGCACCCTAAGGACAGGGCAAGAGACCCAGTACTTC.

V usage is TRBV2 and J usage is TRBJ2-7, with 9 bases identical to TRBD1. V lost 8 bases to trimming and J lost 3 bases; unmatched junction nucleotides: 8. This CDR3 has 14 amino acids. From germline, CDR1 is SNHLY and CDR2 FYNNEI. The CDR3 spells CASVGQGTYYEQYV. The CDR3 nucleotides are TGTGCCAGCGTGGGACAGGGCACCTACTACGAGCAGTACGTC.

The chain has TRBV25-1 and TRBJ2-3, with 9 bases lining up with TRBD2. This CDR3 is built from 16 residues. V shed 0 bases, J shed 2 bases, and the junction held 3 bases outside the gene matches. Germline V lookup: CDR1 MGHDK, CDR2 SYGVNS. The CDR3 protein is CASSEYGGRVTDTQYF. The CDR3 nucleotides read TGTGCCAGCAGTGAATATGGCGGGAGGGTCACAGATACGCAGTATTTT.

CDR3 amino acids: CASSLERGGQVNTGELFF. In DNA, the CDR3 is TGCGCCAGCAGCTTGGAGCGGGGGGGTCAAGTAAACACCGGGGAGCTGTTTTTT. The J gene is TRBJ2-2, the V gene TRBV5-1; 10 bases fit TRBD2. Germline V gene sequence: CDR1 SGHRS, CDR2 YFSETQ. The CDR3 runs to 18 residues. V was pared by 0 bases and J by 2 bases, with 7 bases of the junction left unmatched.

The chain is built from TRBV30 and TRBJ1-2, with D possibly matching TRBD1 (6 bases). Germline values: CDR1 GTSNPN, CDR2 SVGIG (reference sequence). This CDR3 is built from 13 residues. The ends were cut back, 0 bases at V and 7 bases at J, with 12 bases in the middle. The DNA for the CDR3 is TGTGCCTGGAGTGTACAGGGTGCAGTTGGCTACACCTTC. It yields the protein CAWSVQGAVGYTF.

The chain uses TRBV29-1 and TRBJ2-5; 7 nucleotides line up with TRBD1. From germline, CDR1 is SQVTM and CDR2 ANQGSEA. V lost 7 bases to trimming and J lost 4 bases; unmatched junction nucleotides: 6. The CDR3 is 12 residues long. CDR3 loop: CSADRATETQYF. The CDR3 nucleotides read TGCAGCGCTGACAGGGCAACAGAGACCCAGTACTTC.

This clone was seen only once. The chain couples TRBV4-1 to TRBJ2-7; weak D call: TRBD1 (6 bases). V was pared by 0 bases and J by 0 bases, with 12 bases between. Per germline, CDR1 MGHRA and CDR2 YSYEKL. This CDR3 region has 16 residues. The CDR3 DNA sequence: TGCGCCAGCAGCCAAGATCCAGGGGTGAGCTCCTACGAGCAGTACGTC. Its translation is CASSQDPGVSSYEQYV.